Reported below is one TCR beta chain. Its antigen is not known. The CDR3 sequence is 17 residues long. With 11 bases clipped from V and 3 bases from J, the junction kept 15 bases outside the gene matches. CDR1 and CDR2 (germline): LNHNV, YYDKDF (reference sequence). Repertoires were generated with immunoSEQ multiplex PCR, while TCRdb's copy carries only in-frame clones and drops some. The sample has 1,500,000 or so clones, around 97% seen once. This sample was included in a study of shared clonotypes between healthy human individuals. Broader study findings: For naive CD4 cells, around 5% of clonotypes were shared across a few donors.

Sequencing used naive CD4+ T cells sorted from blood. Indicated subset: CD45RA+ positively selected. The receptor comes from a man aged 25-40 years in good health. The J gene is TRBJ2-1, the V gene TRBV15; 11 bases are a match to TRBD2. The CDR3: CASKTSGEPPNYNEQFF. The CDR3 bases are TGTGCCTCAAAGACTAGCGGGGAACCACCCAACTACAATGAGCAGTTCTTC.